The clone carrying this T cell receptor (beta chain) was observed once. No antigen is known for it. This table comes from immunoSEQ multiplex PCR, and its TCRdb copy is limited to in-frame clones, with some not included. The repertoire includes about 2.4 million clones, under 95% of them detected once, and about 0.39% sits in the top ten. The sample originates from a study of shared clonotypes between healthy human individuals. General study points: Clonotypes shared by all four donors outscored non-shared clonotypes in generation probability.

The V gene's germline CDR1 is SEHNR and CDR2 FQNEAQ (reference sequence). V trimming: 5 bases; J trimming: 5 bases; junction bases outside the gene matches: 15. The CDR3 runs to 17 residues. V is TRBV7-9 and J is TRBJ2-5; 9 bases map to TRBD2. This receptor was identified in a young man in good health. Some clones in this sample may be carry-over from other donors' samples. Sequencing was carried out using naive CD4+ T cells from PBMCs. Noted subset: CD45RA+ positively selected. CDR3 protein: CASSDTGGAGGGETQYF. Written as DNA, the CDR3 is TGTGCCAGCAGCGATACTGGGGGAGCGGGAGGAGGGGAGACCCAGTACTTC.